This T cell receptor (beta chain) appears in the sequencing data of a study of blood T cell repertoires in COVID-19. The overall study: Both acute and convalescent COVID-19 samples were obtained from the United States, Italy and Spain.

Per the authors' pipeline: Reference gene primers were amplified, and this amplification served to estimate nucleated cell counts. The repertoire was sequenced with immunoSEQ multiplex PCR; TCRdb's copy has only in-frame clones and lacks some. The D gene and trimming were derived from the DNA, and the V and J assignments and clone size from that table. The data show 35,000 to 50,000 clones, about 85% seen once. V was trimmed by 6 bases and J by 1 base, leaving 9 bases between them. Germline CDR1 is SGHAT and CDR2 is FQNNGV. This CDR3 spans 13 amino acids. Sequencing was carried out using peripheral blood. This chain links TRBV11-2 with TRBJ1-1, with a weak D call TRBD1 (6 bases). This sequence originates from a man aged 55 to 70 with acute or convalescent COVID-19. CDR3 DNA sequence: TGTGCCAGCAGAAAGACAGGGAACACTGAAGCTTTCTTT. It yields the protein CASRKTGNTEAFF.